The sequence of this TCR beta chain was determined in a study of response to subunit inactivated influenza vaccine (dated by TCRdb to the late 2010s). Background for the entire study: To follow how T cells responded to a trivalent subunit inactivated influenza vaccine, the researchers relied on deep quantitative profiling of the T cell receptor repertoire. What the authors observed across the whole study: According to the authors, only a limited number of new T cells may be recruited by each seasonal influenza vaccination.

Note on this clonotype: Its target antigen remains unknown. No base quality information exists; no much larger clone differs at one position.

Including cysteine and phenylalanine, the CDR3 has 15 amino acids. The CDR3 DNA has 45 bases and is translated from base 1. V ends up 1 base short and J 7 bases short, with an unmatched junction base count of 7. The CDR1 and CDR2 encoded by the germline V gene are MGHRA and YSYEKL. The library was made by RT-PCR. TCRdb lists the instrument as Illumina HiSeq 2500. Clones were called with MiXCR by TCRdb after fastp trimmed the public reads at Q25, and only in-frame beta chains were retained. When rows share a CDR3 protein, they turn into one entry using the most common DNA and genes. For this sample there are 800,000 or so distinct CDR3 sequences; approximately 22% appear just once. The leading ten clones occupy approximately 10% of the sample.

This TCR was recovered from a man aged 50 or older who received an inactivated influenza vaccine. Donor details come from another sample of the same person, matched by shared clones. The sequence joins TRBV4-1 to TRBJ2-7; TRBD1 lines up with 10 middle nucleotides. The source was PBMCs from blood, collected roughly 5 days after vaccination. Read as DNA, the sequence is TGCGCCAGCAGCCAAGTTCAGACAGGGGGCAGGGAGCAGTACTTC. This translates into CASSQVQTGGREQYF.